The source of this T cell receptor (beta chain) is a study of blood T cell repertoires in COVID-19. For the study at large: Researchers got acute and convalescent COVID-19 samples from the United States, Italy and Spain. Nucleic acid was either cDNA or gDNA, and it came from T cells, B-cell-depleted T cells, or PBMCs.

Authors' data handling: Counts of nucleated cells, estimated from reference gene primer amplification, were obtained. The protocol was immunoSEQ multiplex PCR, while the TCRdb copy is restricted to in-frame clones and leaves out a portion. V, J and clone size are taken as reported in that table, and D and trimming were inferred from the DNA itself. The data show a few hundred thousand clones, roughly nine tenths seen once. CDR3 length: 15 residues. Losses at the gene ends were 4 bases for V and 6 bases for J; bases not matched to a gene: 8. Germline loops: CDR1 SGHTA, CDR2 FQGNSA. The clonotype comes from a man aged 70 or older with acute or convalescent COVID-19. The gene calls are TRBV7-2 and TRBJ1-2; TRBD1 agrees at 10 bases. Material for sequencing was peripheral blood. This chain's CDR3 is CASSSNAGTGDGYTF. The CDR3 DNA reads as TGTGCCAGCAGCTCTAATGCCGGGACAGGGGATGGCTACACCTTC.